This entry is about one T cell receptor beta chain. All exposed participants met a person with COVID-19 within 2 weeks before entering the study. The authors' processing: Amplification of reference gene primers was used by the study to estimate nucleated cell counts. The table came from immunoSEQ multiplex PCR; TCRdb's copy has only in-frame clones and leaves some out. V, J and clone size are those of that table, while D and trimming were read from the DNA. Of roughly 150,000 clones in the sample, around four fifths were seen once. This specimen comes from a study of blood T cell repertoires in COVID-19. Across the whole study: T cells, B-cell-depleted T cells, or PBMCs provided the cDNA or gDNA that served as material.

The CDR3 spans 17 residues. The chain is built from TRBV21-1 and TRBJ2-3; TRBD2, the table's D call, was not compared with the DNA. TRBV21-1 is a pseudogene segment. The origin of this receptor is a man in his 70s who had been exposed to COVID-19. Sequencing input: PBMCs or T cells enriched from blood (not recorded which). The CDR3 is CASSNPGGTSGTDTQYF. The DNA for the CDR3 is TGTGCCAGCAGCAATCCCGGGGGGACTAGCGGGACCGATACGCAGTATTTT.